Listed here are 16 T cell receptor beta chains from one sample, sequenced in a study of HIV-infected children after antiretroviral therapy interruption. Treatment denoted: PENTA 11 planned treatment interruption arm or continuous ART arm. RNA-based 3' RACE libraries used unique molecular identifiers. TCRdb re-derived calls from the 3' RACE reads in MiXCR, one entry per CDR3 protein. The table has around 50,000 distinct CDR3 sequences, 4.3% seen once. The material was CD45RA+ CD4+ T cells from PBMCs, pooled from several time points, obtained from a donor given antiretroviral therapy, either interrupted or continuous. Subset in this sample: naive CD4+ CD45RA+ CD45RO- T cells. These receptors were obtained from a pool of human donors with HIV.

This clonotype was observed at least ten times. The gene calls are TRBV6-1 and TRBJ1-5, with 7 bases lining up with TRBD1. The CDR3 is made up of 15 amino acids. Unmatched junction bases numbered 3, after V lost 2 bases and J lost 2 bases. CDR1 MNHNS and CDR2 SASEGT come from the germline V gene. CDR3 nucleotide sequence: TGTGCCAGCAGTGAACAGGGGGGCGGCAATCAGCCCCAGCATTTT. Translated: CASSEQGGGNQPQHF.

The chain joins TRBV11-3 to TRBJ2-4, with TRBD1 identical over 12 bases. This CDR3 has 15 amino acids. Germline V CDR1 and CDR2: SGHNT, YENEEA. V lost 5 bases to trimming and J lost 13 bases; unmatched junction nucleotides: 12. Here the CDR3 DNA reads TGTGCCAGCAGCCTGGGACAGGGGGCAGTCATGCCCCAGTACTTC. Translation: CASSLGQGAVMPQYF.

In this sample, this clonotype turned up a few times. This chain uses TRBV5-1 with TRBJ2-3; 12 positions agree with TRBD2. The CDR3 extends over 16 amino acids. Germline V lookup: CDR1 SGHRS, CDR2 YFSETQ. The V gene end was trimmed by 2 bases and the J gene end by 5 bases; junction bases not matched to a gene: 6. CDR3 sequence (DNA): TGCGCCAGCAGCTTATCACTAGCGGGGGGCCAAGATACGCAGTATTTT. This translates into CASSLSLAGGQDTQYF.

In this sample, this clonotype turned up many times. The rearrangement links TRBV9 to TRBJ2-3; TRBD1 or TRBD2 may be the D gene (7 bases each). The CDR3 covers 15 residues. Germline V gives CDR1 SGDLS, CDR2 YYNGEE. V was trimmed by 2 bases and J by 7 bases, leaving 17 bases between them. DNA of the CDR3: TGTGCCAGCAGCGTTTCGTGGGAGGGGGCGAATACGCAGTATTTT. Its protein product is CASSVSWEGANTQYF.

At least ten counts were recorded for this clonotype. Likely a read error: the CDR3 ends without its conserved phenylalanine or tryptophan. The DNA is omitted, as the CDR3 cannot be located on it reliably, and the CDR3 follows TCRdb's listing. The chain carries TRBV29-1 and TRBJ2-3; TRBD1, the table's D call, lacks a check against the DNA. CDR1 and CDR2 from the germline V gene are SQVTM and ANQGSEA. Both ends counted, the CDR3 spans 10 residues. The CDR3 reads CSVEELAGVQ.

This clonotype was observed at least ten times. V usage is TRBV12-3 or TRBV12-4 and J usage is TRBJ2-7, with 8 nucleotides matching TRBD1. Losses at the gene ends were 4 bases for V and 6 bases for J; bases not matched to a gene: 8. The CDR3 has 14 amino acids. The CDR3 region has the DNA TGTGCCAGCAGTTCGCGGACAGGGCGGTCCGAGCAGTACTTC. The encoded protein is CASSSRTGRSEQYF.

This clonotype has a count of ten or more. The rearrangement uses TRBV20-1 and TRBJ2-7, with 8 bases fitting TRBD1. The germline gives CDR1 DFQATT, CDR2 SNEGSKA (reference sequence). V trimming: 5 bases; J trimming: 11 bases; junction bases outside the gene matches: 11. The CDR3 contains 12 residues. CDR3 amino acids: CSAVFPGGVEYF. CDR3 sequence (DNA): TGCAGTGCTGTTTTTCCAGGGGGCGTTGAGTACTTC.

V usage is TRBV10-3 and J usage is TRBJ1-5; 9 nucleotides agree with TRBD1. Germline assignment: CDR1 ENHRY and CDR2 SYGVKD. Trimming took 2 bases from V and 1 from J; bases not matched to a gene: 3. CDR3 length equals 16 residues. CDR3 bases: TGTGCCATCAGTGAGCACGGGACAGGGAGCAATCAGCCCCAGCATTTT. This codes for CAISEHGTGSNQPQHF.

This clonotype was counted only a few times. This chain joins TRBV10-3 and TRBJ1-1, with a possible D match to TRBD1 (5 bases). Per germline, CDR1 ENHRY and CDR2 SYGVKD. Trimming removed 7 bases at V and 1 base at J, with 10 bases between. The CDR3 spans 13 residues. The CDR3 sequence is CAITGTGNTEAFF. The CDR3 DNA is TGTGCCATCACCGGGACGGGGAACACTGAAGCTTTCTTT.

In its sample, this clonotype was seen many times. The genes are TRBV11-2 and TRBJ1-1; D perhaps matches TRBD1 (5 bases). Deletions cut 5 bases from V and 0 bases from J, with 13 bases between. CDR1 SGHAT and CDR2 FQNNGV come from the germline V gene. The CDR3 length is 15 residues. The DNA of the CDR3 is TGTGCCAGCAGCCGAATGGGGGGGTTGAACACTGAAGCTTTCTTT. Its translation is CASSRMGGLNTEAFF.

This clonotype was counted at least ten times. The rearrangement links TRBV19 to TRBJ1-5, with a tentative D call TRBD1 (6 bases). V was trimmed by 4 bases and J by 9 bases, leaving 7 bases between them. There are 11 residues in the CDR3. The germline CDR1 and CDR2 sequences are LNHDA and SQIVND (reference sequence). The CDR3 reads CASSTTGPQHF. As DNA, the CDR3 is TGTGCCAGTAGTACGACAGGGCCCCAGCATTTT. The full variable domain, rest sourced from reference TRBV19 and TRBJ1-5, is DGGITQSPKYLFRKEGQNVTLSCEQNLNHDAMYWYRQDPGQGLRLIYYSQIVNDFQKGDIAEGYSVSREKKESFPLTVTSAQKNPTAFYLCASSTTGPQHFGDGTRLSIL.

Many counts were recorded for this clonotype. This chain uses TRBV28 with TRBJ1-2, with D unresolved. Germline CDR1 is MDHEN and CDR2 is SYDVKM. The length of the CDR3 is 11 residues. V was clipped by 2 bases and J by 6 bases, with 4 bases between them. In DNA form, the CDR3 reads TGTGCCAGCAGTTTACGGGATGGCTACACCTTC. This gives the protein CASSLRDGYTF.

This clonotype showed up many times. The chain recombines TRBV6-4 with TRBJ2-3; either TRBD1 or TRBD2 may supply D (5 bases each). The germline gives CDR1 MRHNA, CDR2 SNTAGT. The CDR3 totals 14 residues. The V end was cut by 4 bases, the J end by 4 bases, with 12 bases between. CDR3 region: CASSVTGRPDTQYF. In DNA form, the CDR3 reads TGTGCCAGCAGTGTAACGGGGCGGCCAGATACGCAGTATTTT.

There are a few counts of this clonotype. This chain joins TRBV12-3 or TRBV12-4 and TRBJ2-7, with 7 bases that match TRBD2. V was pared by 3 bases and J by 6 bases, with 2 bases of the junction left unmatched. This CDR3 region has 12 residues. CDR3 protein: CASSLWEGEQYF. The CDR3 coding sequence is TGTGCCAGCAGTTTGTGGGAGGGCGAGCAGTACTTC.

This clonotype was observed many times. The rearrangement joins TRBV18 to TRBJ1-2; D is possibly TRBD1 (5 bases). The germline gives CDR1 KGHSH, CDR2 LQKENI. This CDR3 has 15 residues. The V and J ends lost 0 bases and 0 bases respectively, with 8 bases between them. The CDR3 protein is CASSPPGTANYGYTF. The CDR3 region has the DNA TGTGCCAGCTCACCACCCGGGACGGCTAACTATGGCTACACCTTC.

This clonotype was seen a handful of times. The gene calls are TRBV20-1 and TRBJ2-3, with unresolved D. This CDR3 spans 12 amino acids. Germline CDR1 is DFQATT and CDR2 is SNEGSKA (reference sequence). V lost 3 bases to trimming and J lost 2 bases, with 6 bases between them. CDR3 region: CSASRPTDTQYF. CDR3 bases: TGCAGTGCTAGTCGTCCCACAGATACGCAGTATTTT.